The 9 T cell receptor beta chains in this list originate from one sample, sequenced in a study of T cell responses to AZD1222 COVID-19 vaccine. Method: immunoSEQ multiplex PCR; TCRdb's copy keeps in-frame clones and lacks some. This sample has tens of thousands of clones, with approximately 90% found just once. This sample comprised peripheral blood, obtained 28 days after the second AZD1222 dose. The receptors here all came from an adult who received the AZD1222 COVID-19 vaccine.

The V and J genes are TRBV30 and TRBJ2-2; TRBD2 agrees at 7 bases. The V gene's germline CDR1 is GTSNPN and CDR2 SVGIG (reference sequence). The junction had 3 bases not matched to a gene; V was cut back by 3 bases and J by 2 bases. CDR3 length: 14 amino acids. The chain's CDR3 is CAWRAGRNTGELFF. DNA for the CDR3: TGTGCCTGGAGAGCGGGACGCAACACCGGGGAGCTGTTTTTT.

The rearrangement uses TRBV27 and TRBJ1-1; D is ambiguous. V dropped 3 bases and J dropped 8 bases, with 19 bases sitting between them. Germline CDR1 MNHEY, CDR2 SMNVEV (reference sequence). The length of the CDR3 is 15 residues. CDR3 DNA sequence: TGTGCCAGCAGTTTTCGGGTCAGCACTGGCGCCGAAGCTTTCTTT. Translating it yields CASSFRVSTGAEAFF.

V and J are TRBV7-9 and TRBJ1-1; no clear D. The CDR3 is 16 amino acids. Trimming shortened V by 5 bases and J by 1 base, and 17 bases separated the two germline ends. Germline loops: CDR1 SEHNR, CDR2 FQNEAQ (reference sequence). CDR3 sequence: CASSPWSGGENTEAFF. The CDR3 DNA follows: TGTGCCAGCAGCCCCTGGTCCGGCGGGGAGAACACTGAAGCTTTCTTT.

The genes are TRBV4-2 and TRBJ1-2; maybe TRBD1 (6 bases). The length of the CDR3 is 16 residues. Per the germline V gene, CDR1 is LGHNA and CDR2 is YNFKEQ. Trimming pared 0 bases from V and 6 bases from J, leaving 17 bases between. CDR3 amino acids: CASSQDRAGEKDGYTF. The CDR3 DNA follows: TGTGCCAGCAGCCAAGATCGGGCAGGGGAGAAGGATGGCTACACCTTC.

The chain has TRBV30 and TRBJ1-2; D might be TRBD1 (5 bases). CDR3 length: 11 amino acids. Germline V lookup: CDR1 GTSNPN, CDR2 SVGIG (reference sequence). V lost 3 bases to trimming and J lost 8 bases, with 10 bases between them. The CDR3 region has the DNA TGTGCCTGGAGACCCAGGGTCGGCTACACCTTC. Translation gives CAWRPRVGYTF.

CDR3 loop: CASTFHDRGKTQYF. The CDR3, as DNA: TGTGCCAGCACCTTCCACGACAGGGGGAAGACCCAGTACTTC. The chain joins TRBV28 to TRBJ2-5; TRBD1 matches 9 bases. The V segment lost 7 bases and the J segment 6 bases; nucleotides outside the gene matches: 9. CDR1 and CDR2 from the germline V gene are MDHEN and SYDVKM. The CDR3 is 14 amino acids.

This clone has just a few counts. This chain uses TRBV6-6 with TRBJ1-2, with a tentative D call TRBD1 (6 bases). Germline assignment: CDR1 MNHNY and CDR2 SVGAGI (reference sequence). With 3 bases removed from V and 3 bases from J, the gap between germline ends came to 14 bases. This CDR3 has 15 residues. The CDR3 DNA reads TGTGCCAGCAGTTATACGGGGGGCAGGGACTATGGCTACACCTTC. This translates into CASSYTGGRDYGYTF.

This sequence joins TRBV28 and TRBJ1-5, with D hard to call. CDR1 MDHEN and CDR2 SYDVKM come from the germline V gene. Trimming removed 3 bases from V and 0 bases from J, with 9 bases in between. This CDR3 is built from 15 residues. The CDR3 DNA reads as TGTGCCAGCAGTTTTGGCACCTATAGCAATCAGCCCCAGCATTTT. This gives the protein CASSFGTYSNQPQHF.

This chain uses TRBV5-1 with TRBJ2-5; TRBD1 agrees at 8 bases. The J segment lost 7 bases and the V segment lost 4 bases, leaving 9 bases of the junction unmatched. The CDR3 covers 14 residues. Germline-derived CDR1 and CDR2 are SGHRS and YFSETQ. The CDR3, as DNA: TGCGCCAGCAGCCCCGGGACAGGCGAGGGGACCCAGTACTTC. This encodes CASSPGTGEGTQYF.